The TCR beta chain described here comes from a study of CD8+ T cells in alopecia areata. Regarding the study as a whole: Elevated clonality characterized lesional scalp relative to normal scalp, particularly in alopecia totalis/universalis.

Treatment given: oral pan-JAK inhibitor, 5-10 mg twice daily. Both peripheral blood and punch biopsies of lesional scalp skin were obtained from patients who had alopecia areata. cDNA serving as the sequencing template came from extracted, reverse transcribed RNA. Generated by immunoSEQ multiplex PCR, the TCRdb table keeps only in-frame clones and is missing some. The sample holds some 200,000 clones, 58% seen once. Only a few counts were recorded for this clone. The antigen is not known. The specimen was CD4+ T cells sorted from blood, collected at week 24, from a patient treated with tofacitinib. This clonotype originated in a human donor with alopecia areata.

CDR3 sequence (DNA): TGTGCCAGCAGTGATAAGACAAGAAACATTCAGTACTTC. It yields the protein CASSDKTRNIQYF. V usage is TRBV25-1 and J usage is TRBJ2-4; D is uncertain. Germline V lookup: CDR1 MGHDK, CDR2 SYGVNS. V was pared by 3 bases and J by 6 bases, with 9 bases between. The CDR3 length is 13 residues.